These 14 T cell receptor beta chains originate from one sample sequenced in a study of blood T cells in healthy people across ages. It was with a sample-barcoded 5' primer and a J-beta primer mix that a second PCR of roughly 7 to 12 cycles was run. TCRdb passed the 5' RACE reads through MiXCR, listing each CDR3 protein once. The sample shows about 670,000 distinct CDR3 sequences, 40% to 45% of them seen only once. The sample consisted of blood. The receptors were sampled from an older man in good health.

This clonotype has more than one count but fewer than ten. The V call is TRBV7-2, the J call TRBJ2-5, with a weak D call TRBD1 (6 bases). The DNA end favors TRBJ2-7, so the J call may be wrong. This CDR3 has 15 amino acids. Germline V lookup: CDR1 SGHTA, CDR2 FQGNSA. Here the CDR3 reads CASSLPLGAAYEQYF. CDR3 sequence (DNA): TGTGCCAGCAGCCTCCCATTGGGGGCGGCCTACGAGCAGTACTTC.

This clonotype appeared a few times. V is TRBV6-4 and J is TRBJ2-7; D is unresolved. This CDR3 is 12 amino acids long. Trimming shortened V by 6 bases and J by 11 bases, and 17 bases separated the two germline ends. Per the germline V gene, CDR1 is MRHNA and CDR2 is SNTAGT. Here the CDR3 reads CASSPITEPKYF. The CDR3 nucleotides are TGTGCCAGCAGCCCCATAACCGAACCGAAGTACTTC.

This chain links TRBV7-2 with TRBJ2-1, with 7 bases aligning to TRBD1. CDR3 length: 16 amino acids. V lost 6 bases to trimming and J lost 4 bases; unmatched junction nucleotides: 12. Germline assignment: CDR1 SGHTA and CDR2 FQGNSA. The CDR3 spells CASSLHYRGSYNEQFF. Written as DNA, the CDR3 is TGTGCCAGCAGTCTCCATTACAGGGGCAGTTACAATGAGCAGTTCTTC.

This clonotype was observed once. This rearrangement joins TRBV10-3 to TRBJ2-3; TRBD2 matches 10 bases. The CDR3 spans 17 residues. Germline V gene data show CDR1 as ENHRY and CDR2 as SYGVKD. The V segment lost 0 bases and the J segment 4 bases; nucleotides outside the gene matches: 7. The CDR3 bases are TGTGCCATCAGTGAGTCGCAAGCGGGGGGGTTCGCAGATACGCAGTATTTT. Protein: CAISESQAGGFADTQYF.

This clonotype was seen at least ten times. This rearrangement joins TRBV4-3 to TRBJ2-3; D is uncertain. V was trimmed by 0 bases and J by 7 bases, leaving 5 bases between them. The CDR3 runs to 12 residues. The germline gives CDR1 LGHNA, CDR2 YSLEER. This CDR3 is CASSQDLYTQYF. The CDR3 DNA reads as TGCGCCAGCAGCCAAGATCTGTATACGCAGTATTTT.

The J gene is TRBJ2-2, the V gene TRBV6-2 or TRBV6-3; D not certain. Germline V gives CDR1 MNHEY, CDR2 SVGEGT. V lost 3 bases and J lost 5, with 7 bases in between. This CDR3 spans 13 amino acids. For the CDR3, the DNA is TGTGCCAGCAGTTATGGGCGGACCGGGGAGCTGTTTTTT. Translation gives CASSYGRTGELFF.

This clonotype was counted at least ten times. The gene calls are TRBV7-2 and TRBJ2-5; D might be TRBD2 (6 bases). This CDR3 spans 15 amino acids. Germline lookup yields CDR1 SGHTA and CDR2 FQGNSA. Trimming left V 2 bases short and J 7 bases short, with 17 bases between. The CDR3, as DNA: TGTGCCAGCAGCTTAATTCCCAGGGCCGGGGGGACCCAGTACTTC. Amino acid sequence: CASSLIPRAGGTQYF.

This clonotype has just a few counts. CDR3 loop: CASSASPSGGDNEQFF. Written as DNA, the CDR3 is TGTGCCAGCAGTGCGTCGCCTAGCGGGGGGGACAATGAGCAGTTCTTC. The rearrangement joins TRBV6-1 to TRBJ2-1, with 12 bases lining up with TRBD2. CDR3 length: 16 residues. The ends lost 4 bases at V and 5 bases at J; junction bases unmatched: 6. Germline lookup yields CDR1 MNHNS and CDR2 SASEGT.

V is TRBV27 and J is TRBJ1-2; D is ambiguous. Germline assignment: CDR1 MNHEY and CDR2 SMNVEV (reference sequence). The CDR3 sequence is 16 residues long. V was pared by 5 bases and J by 0 bases, with 16 bases between. CDR3 DNA: TGTGCCAGCAGTGCCTCGATCGGGAGTGCTAACTATGGCTACACCTTC. As protein: CASSASIGSANYGYTF.

This clonotype was observed a few times. The V and J genes are TRBV24-1 and TRBJ2-2; 7 bases match TRBD2. V shed 4 bases and J 3 bases; nucleotides not matched to a gene: 13. In germline, CDR1 is KGHDR, CDR2 SFDVKD. The CDR3 length is 18 residues. CDR3 DNA sequence: TGTGCCACCAGTGAATACACGGACGGGGCGGGAGACACCGGGGAGCTGTTTTTT. Translating it yields CATSEYTDGAGDTGELFF.

V and J are TRBV4-3 and TRBJ1-2; D call uncertain. Trimming took 0 bases from V and 1 from J, leaving 9 bases between them. This CDR3 spans 15 amino acids. Germline V gene lookup returns CDR1 LGHNA and CDR2 YSLEER. CDR3 sequence reads: CASSQDLRGNYGYTF. The CDR3 DNA reads TGCGCCAGCAGCCAAGATTTACGGGGTAACTATGGCTACACCTTC.

This clonotype was seen only a few times. The CDR3 DNA follows: TGTGCCAGCAGCCCAAGATCTTACACCTACGAGCAGTACTTC. It translates to CASSPRSYTYEQYF. V and J are TRBV9 and TRBJ2-7; no clear D gene. Trimming left V 4 bases short and J 2 bases short, with 13 bases between. In germline, CDR1 is SGDLS, CDR2 YYNGEE. This CDR3 is built from 14 residues.

The gene calls are TRBV4-3 and TRBJ1-6; no reliable D call. The CDR3 covers 19 residues. Trimming cost V 0 bases and J 0 bases, with 15 bases left between them. Germline assignment: CDR1 LGHNA and CDR2 YSLEER. The CDR3 sequence is CASSQDPAPNSSYNSPLHF. As DNA, the CDR3 is TGCGCCAGCAGCCAAGATCCCGCGCCTAATAGCTCCTATAATTCACCCCTCCACTTT.

The gene calls are TRBV4-1 and TRBJ2-4; TRBD2 aligns across 9 bases. Gene TRBJ2-7 matches the end of the DNA better, so the J call may be wrong. There are 17 residues in the CDR3. In germline, CDR1 is MGHRA, CDR2 YSYEKL. In nucleotides, the CDR3 is TGCGCCAGCAGCACCCGCGATAGGGGTAGCGGGAGAGGCGAGCAGTACTTC. Protein product: CASSTRDRGSGRGEQYF.